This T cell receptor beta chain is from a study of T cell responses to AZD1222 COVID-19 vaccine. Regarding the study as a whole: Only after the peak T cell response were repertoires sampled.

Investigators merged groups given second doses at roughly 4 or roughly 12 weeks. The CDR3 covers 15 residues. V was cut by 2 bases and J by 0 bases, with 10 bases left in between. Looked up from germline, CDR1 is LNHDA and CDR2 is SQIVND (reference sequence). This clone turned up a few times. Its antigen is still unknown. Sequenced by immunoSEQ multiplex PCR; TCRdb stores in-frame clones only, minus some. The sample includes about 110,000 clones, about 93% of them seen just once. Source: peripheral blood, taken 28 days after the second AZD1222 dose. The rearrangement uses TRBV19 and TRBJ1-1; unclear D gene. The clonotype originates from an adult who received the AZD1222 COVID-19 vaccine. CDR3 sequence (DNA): TGTGCCAGTAGTATACTCCCGACGGTGAACACTGAAGCTTTCTTT. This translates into CASSILPTVNTEAFF.